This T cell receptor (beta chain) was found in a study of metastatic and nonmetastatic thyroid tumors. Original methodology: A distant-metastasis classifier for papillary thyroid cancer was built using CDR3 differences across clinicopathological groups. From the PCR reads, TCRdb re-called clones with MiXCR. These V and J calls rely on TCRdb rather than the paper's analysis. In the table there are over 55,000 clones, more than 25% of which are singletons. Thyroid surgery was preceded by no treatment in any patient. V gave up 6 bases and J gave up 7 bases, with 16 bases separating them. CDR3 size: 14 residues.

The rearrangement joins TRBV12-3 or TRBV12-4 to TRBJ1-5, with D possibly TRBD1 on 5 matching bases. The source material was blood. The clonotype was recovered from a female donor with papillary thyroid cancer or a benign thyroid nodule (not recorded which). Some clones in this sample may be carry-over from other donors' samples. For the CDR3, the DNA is TGTGCCAGCAGCCATAAATTAGGGGCCCAGCCCCAGCATTTT. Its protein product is CASSHKLGAQPQHF.